This TCR beta chain was sequenced for a study of cytomegalovirus exposure and HLA in healthy donors. The study ran its PCR with 60 Vbeta and 13 Jbeta primers. Method: immunoSEQ multiplex PCR; TCRdb's copy keeps in-frame clones and lacks some. The data show fewer than 200,000 clones, about 80% seen once. The germline gives CDR1 MDHEN, CDR2 SYDVKM. This CDR3 spans 14 amino acids. The study, taken as a whole, reports: Among the most significant clusters, several appeared linked to common viral pathogens in a later analysis. A later analysis linked a missense DCLRE1C variant to TCR beta V- and J-gene trimming. TRBV6-2, TRBV6-3 and other indistinguishable V segments were excluded.

Concerning this clone itself: Antigen unknown.

This chain uses TRBV28 with TRBJ2-2; D possibly corresponds to TRBD2 (7 bases). Sequencing was done on a sample of PBMCs. The source of this sequence is a woman under 40 in good health and CMV-seronegative. The CDR3 sequence: CASKGGDNTGELFF. As DNA, the CDR3 is TGTGCGTCAAAGGGGGGGGACAACACCGGGGAGCTGTTTTTT.